Following are 24 T cell receptor beta chains from one sample sequenced in a study of blood T cell repertoires in COVID-19. The repertoire was sequenced with immunoSEQ multiplex PCR; TCRdb's copy has only in-frame clones and lacks some. Counted here are tens of thousands of clones, roughly 84% occurring once; the ten biggest clones make up 15% to 20%. The material sequenced was peripheral blood. Receptors were obtained from a man in his sixties with COVID-19, enrolled during active disease.

This clone was counted once. This chain joins TRBV29-1 and TRBJ2-1; TRBD2 matches 7 bases. This CDR3 is built from 14 residues. Germline CDR1 SQVTM, CDR2 ANQGSEA. Unmatched junction bases numbered 11, after V lost 7 bases and J lost 5 bases. CDR3 protein: CSATSGTNNNEQFF. The CDR3 DNA follows: TGCAGCGCCACCTCCGGGACTAATAACAATGAGCAGTTCTTC.

The chain carries TRBV24-1 and TRBJ1-4; tentatively, D is TRBD1 (5 bases). V was pared by 1 base and J by 6 bases, with 11 bases between. Germline V lookup: CDR1 KGHDR, CDR2 SFDVKD. This CDR3 is 15 amino acids long. The CDR3 bases are TGTGCCACCAGTGATTTCGGGGGACCAGATGAAAAACTGTTTTTT. Amino acid sequence: CATSDFGGPDEKLFF.

This sequence joins TRBV11-2 and TRBJ2-7; D is possibly TRBD2 (6 bases). The V end was cut by 5 bases, the J end by 5 bases, with 19 bases between. The CDR3 length is 15 residues. Germline CDR1 reads SGHAT; CDR2 reads FQNNGV. CDR3 DNA sequence: TGTGCCAGCAGCCGGCTGGGACTTATCTCGAACGAGCAGTACTTC. It codes for CASSRLGLISNEQYF.

This chain connects TRBV2 to TRBJ2-2; the match to TRBD1 covers 7 bases. CDR3 length: 16 amino acids. V shed 7 bases, J shed 0 bases, and the junction held 8 bases outside the gene matches. CDR1 SNHLY and CDR2 FYNNEI come from the germline V gene. The CDR3 spells CASTGGQDSNTGELFF. The CDR3 DNA reads TGTGCCAGCACAGGAGGACAGGATTCGAACACCGGGGAGCTGTTTTTT.

The chain links TRBV6-6 to TRBJ1-3; no definite D call. The CDR3 length is 17 residues. V dropped 5 bases and J dropped 0 bases, with 17 bases sitting between them. CDR1 MNHNY and CDR2 SVGAGI come from the germline V gene (reference sequence). CDR3 DNA sequence: TGTGCCAGCAGTCCCCATCCGGAGGCCTTCTCTGGAAACACCATATATTTT. Protein: CASSPHPEAFSGNTIYF.

The chain is built from TRBV7-6 and TRBJ2-6, with 9 bases identical to TRBD2. The CDR3 extends over 21 amino acids. J gave up 1 base and V 5 bases, and 18 bases lay outside the gene matches. Germline V CDR1 and CDR2: SGHVS, FNYEAQ. The DNA of the CDR3 is TGTGCCAGCAGCATCCGCGGGGGGAGTAGCGGGAGAGTATCTGGGGCCAACGTCCTGACTTTC. Its translation is CASSIRGGSSGRVSGANVLTF.

V is TRBV10-3 and J is TRBJ2-3, with a tentative D call TRBD2 (6 bases). The CDR3 has 15 residues. V lost 0 bases to trimming and J lost 4 bases, with 11 bases between them. CDR1 and CDR2 (germline): ENHRY, SYGVKD. The CDR3 region is CAISESVGGSDTQYF. The CDR3 nucleotides read TGTGCCATCAGTGAGTCGGTGGGGGGTTCAGATACGCAGTATTTT.

The chain combines TRBV15 with TRBJ2-6; D gene ambiguous. The CDR3 covers 16 residues. The germline CDR1 and CDR2 sequences are LNHNV and YYDKDF (reference sequence). Trimming removed 5 bases from V and 4 bases from J, with 15 bases in between. DNA for the CDR3: TGTGCCACCAGCCCTTCTACCTCCCCCGGGGCCAACGTCCTGACTTTC. Translated, it gives CATSPSTSPGANVLTF.

The chain is built from TRBV7-9 and TRBJ1-5; 8 bases are shared with TRBD1. CDR1 is SEHNR, CDR2 FQNEAQ, per germline (reference sequence). V trimming: 0 bases; J trimming: 7 bases; junction bases outside the gene matches: 5. This CDR3 is built from 15 residues. CDR3 loop: CASSLAGQGAQPQHF. The CDR3 bases are TGTGCCAGCAGCTTAGCAGGGCAGGGGGCACAGCCCCAGCATTTT. Complete variable domain (other parts from reference TRBV7-9 and TRBJ1-5): DTGVSQNPRHKITKRGQNVTFRCDPISEHNRLYWYRQTLGQGPEFLTYFQNEAQLEKSRLLSDRFSAERPKGSFSTLEIQRTEQGDSAMYLCASSLAGQGAQPQHFGDGTRLSIL.

This clone was detected once. V is TRBV6-4 and J is TRBJ1-4, with 9 bases lining up with TRBD1. The germline CDR1 and CDR2 sequences are MRHNA and SNTAGT. The CDR3 runs to 15 residues. V trimming: 6 bases; J trimming: 4 bases; junction bases outside the gene matches: 6. The CDR3 loop reads CASRLQGASNEKLFF. DNA for the CDR3: TGTGCCAGCAGGTTACAGGGGGCAAGTAATGAAAAACTGTTTTTT.

This clone is labeled as medium-sized. V is TRBV7-9 and J is TRBJ1-2; no firm D call. Germline V gene data show CDR1 as SEHNR and CDR2 as FQNEAQ (reference sequence). V lost 1 base and J 4 bases, leaving 10 bases between the germline ends. This CDR3 has 14 residues. CDR3 nucleotides: TGTGCCAGCAGCTTAGAACGAGGCGCCTATGGCTACACCTTC. Amino acid sequence: CASSLERGAYGYTF.

V usage is TRBV11-1 and J usage is TRBJ2-2, with 10 bases aligning to TRBD1. The germline CDR1 and CDR2 sequences are SGHAT and FQDESV (reference sequence). This CDR3 region has 16 residues. The V gene end was trimmed by 5 bases and the J gene end by 5 bases; junction bases not matched to a gene: 8. CDR3 loop: CASSDRGLGGTGELFF. CDR3 nucleotides: TGTGCCAGCAGCGACAGGGGGCTAGGCGGTACCGGGGAGCTGTTTTTT.

V is TRBV7-9 and J is TRBJ1-2; D may be TRBD1 (5 bases). This CDR3 has 12 amino acids. Trimming cost V 6 bases and J 4 bases, with 9 bases left between them. In germline, CDR1 is SEHNR, CDR2 FQNEAQ (reference sequence). CDR3 DNA: TGTGCCAGCAGTATTGACAGCTATGGCTACACCTTC. Its protein product is CASSIDSYGYTF.

The V and J genes are TRBV30 and TRBJ2-1, with D possibly matching TRBD2 (5 bases). Germline V gene sequence: CDR1 GTSNPN, CDR2 SVGIG (reference sequence). The CDR3 has 12 amino acids. V lost 7 bases to trimming and J lost 5 bases, with 12 bases between them. The CDR3 DNA follows: TGTGCCTACCGGGAATTTGACAATGAGCAGTTCTTC. It yields the protein CAYREFDNEQFF.

V usage is TRBV4-1 and J usage is TRBJ2-5; maybe TRBD1 (6 bases). The CDR3 has 14 residues. The V end lost 2 bases, the J end lost 3 bases, and 10 bases lay between the germline ends. CDR1 is MGHRA and CDR2 is YSYEKL in the germline V gene. CDR3 region: CASSQYGQKETQYF. CDR3 coding DNA: TGCGCCAGCAGCCAATATGGACAGAAAGAGACCCAGTACTTC.

The V call is TRBV20-1, the J call TRBJ1-1; 9 bases line up with TRBD1. Losses at the gene ends were 3 bases for V and 1 base for J; bases not matched to a gene: 9. The CDR3 loop spans 16 amino acids. Per the germline V gene, CDR1 is DFQATT and CDR2 is SNEGSKA (reference sequence). The CDR3 is CSASPGDRDWNTEAFF. CDR3 sequence (DNA): TGCAGTGCTAGTCCTGGGGACAGGGATTGGAACACTGAAGCTTTCTTT.

The V gene is TRBV11-2, the J gene TRBJ2-1; 7 nucleotides agree with TRBD2. The V segment lost 6 bases and the J segment 0 bases; nucleotides outside the gene matches: 14. The CDR3 extends over 18 amino acids. Germline values: CDR1 SGHAT, CDR2 FQNNGV. DNA of the CDR3: TGTGCCAGCAGAACCAGGAGTTTGGGGGAGGGCTCCTACAATGAGCAGTTCTTC. It translates to CASRTRSLGEGSYNEQFF.

This sequence joins TRBV27 and TRBJ1-2; 7 nucleotides match TRBD1. Germline V gene data show CDR1 as MNHEY and CDR2 as SMNVEV (reference sequence). V was clipped by 5 bases and J by 7 bases; unmatched bases: 10. This CDR3 contains 14 residues. The CDR3 reads CASSAGDSLFGYTF. The CDR3 DNA reads TGTGCCAGCAGTGCCGGGGACAGCCTTTTTGGCTACACCTTC.

The J gene is TRBJ2-7, the V gene TRBV2; the match to TRBD1 covers 9 bases. With 4 bases clipped from V and 6 bases from J, the junction kept 7 bases outside the gene matches. The CDR3 totals 14 residues. Germline lookup yields CDR1 SNHLY and CDR2 FYNNEI. DNA of the CDR3: TGTGCCAGCAGTGTCGAGGGACAGGGATCCGAGCAGTACTTC. Protein sequence: CASSVEGQGSEQYF.

V gene TRBV27 combines with J gene TRBJ2-5; D might be TRBD1 (5 bases). Trimming shortened V by 5 bases and J by 0 bases, and 10 bases separated the two germline ends. The CDR3 extends over 14 amino acids. Germline V CDR1 and CDR2: MNHEY, SMNVEV (reference sequence). This chain's CDR3 is CASSLRQYQETQYF. Written as DNA, the CDR3 is TGTGCCAGCAGTCTAAGACAGTACCAAGAGACCCAGTACTTC.

The chain has TRBV7-9 and TRBJ1-3, with D maybe TRBD1 (6 bases). The germline V and J ends were trimmed by 5 bases and 1 base, with 12 bases remaining between them. Per germline, CDR1 SEHNR and CDR2 FQNEAQ (reference sequence). The CDR3 covers 15 residues. DNA of the CDR3: TGTGCCAGCAGCCCGGAGGGGGGGTCTGGAAACACCATATATTTT. Translating it yields CASSPEGGSGNTIYF.

The chain uses TRBV5-5 and TRBJ2-6; D is uncertain. The V gene lost 0 bases and the J gene lost 1 base, with 2 bases spanning the gap. This CDR3 comprises 14 residues. CDR1 SGHKS and CDR2 YYEKEE come from the germline V gene (reference sequence). CDR3 bases: TGTGCCAGCAGCTTGGCATCTGGGGCCAACGTCCTGACTTTC. As protein: CASSLASGANVLTF.

V and J are TRBV9 and TRBJ1-6; TRBD1 is a possible D gene (6 bases). CDR1 SGDLS and CDR2 YYNGEE come from the germline V gene. V dropped 4 bases and J dropped 5 bases, with 10 bases sitting between them. The CDR3 covers 14 residues. The CDR3 here is CASSSRTDNSPLHF. For the CDR3, the DNA is TGTGCCAGCAGCTCCAGGACAGATAATTCACCCCTCCACTTT.

The rearrangement uses TRBV30 and TRBJ1-1; TRBD1 might be the D (5 bases). Between the trimmed V and J ends, which lost 0 bases and 3 bases, there was a span of 17 bases. CDR3 length: 16 residues. Germline CDR1 and CDR2: GTSNPN and SVGIG (reference sequence). The CDR3: CAWSVAGHGLYTEAFF. The DNA for the CDR3 is TGTGCCTGGAGTGTCGCAGGGCACGGTTTGTACACTGAAGCTTTCTTT.